What follows are 31 T cell receptor beta chains derived from one specimen sequenced in a study of cytomegalovirus exposure and HLA in healthy donors. PCR amplification relied on 60 Vbeta primers (plus 13 Jbeta primers). Assay used: immunoSEQ multiplex PCR; TCRdb lists only in-frame clones, some missing. The table records about 180,000 clones, roughly 80% of them present only once. The sequencing input was PBMCs. The receptor set was obtained from a girl aged 5-17 years in good health and CMV-seropositive.

V gene TRBV7-2 combines with J gene TRBJ2-3; TRBD2 might be the D (7 bases). The V and J ends lost 2 bases and 4 bases respectively, with 13 bases between them. Germline lookup yields CDR1 SGHTA and CDR2 FQGNSA. The CDR3 is 15 amino acids. CDR3: CASSLSGRGADTQYF. The DNA of the CDR3 is TGTGCCAGCAGCTTATCGGGGAGGGGGGCAGATACGCAGTATTTT.

The chain recombines TRBV27 with TRBJ2-1, with 8 bases that match TRBD2. This CDR3 has 19 residues. Trimming at V came to 0 bases and at J to 0 bases, leaving 10 bases not matched to a gene. Germline CDR1 is MNHEY and CDR2 is SMNVEV (reference sequence). The CDR3 here is CASSLSADGLAFSYNEQFF. The CDR3, as DNA: TGTGCCAGCAGTTTATCCGCAGACGGACTAGCCTTCTCCTACAATGAGCAGTTCTTC.

The rearrangement joins TRBV27 to TRBJ2-1; 8 bases line up with TRBD2. CDR1 is MNHEY, CDR2 SMNVEV, per germline (reference sequence). V was clipped by 2 bases and J by 4 bases; unmatched bases: 7. The CDR3 is made up of 16 amino acids. This CDR3 reads CASSLPPSGPYNEQFF. CDR3 nucleotide sequence: TGTGCCAGCAGTTTACCACCTAGCGGGCCTTACAATGAGCAGTTCTTC.

The V gene is TRBV7-6, the J gene TRBJ2-2, with D hard to call. Germline CDR1 reads SGHVS; CDR2 reads FNYEAQ. The V and J ends lost 5 bases and 7 bases respectively, with 11 bases between them. The CDR3 has 13 residues. In DNA form, the CDR3 reads TGTGCCAGCAGCCGCCTCAGTGTCGGGGAGCTGTTTTTT. It codes for CASSRLSVGELFF. The full variable domain, completed using reference TRBV7-6 and TRBJ2-2, is GAGVSQSPRYKVTKRGQDVALRCDPISGHVSLYWYRQALGQGPEFLTYFNYEAQQDKSGLPNDRFSAERPEGSISTLTIQRTEQRDSAMYRCASSRLSVGELFFGEGSRLTVL.

The V call is TRBV7-9, the J call TRBJ2-7, with 8 bases that match TRBD2. Germline CDR1 SEHNR, CDR2 FQNEAQ (reference sequence). The V gene end was trimmed by 3 bases and the J gene end by 2 bases; junction bases not matched to a gene: 3. The CDR3 is 14 amino acids. Here the CDR3 reads CASSFVAGTYEQYF. The CDR3 DNA follows: TGTGCCAGCAGCTTCGTAGCGGGAACCTACGAGCAGTACTTC.

The CDR3 DNA sequence: TGTGCCAGCAGTAAACCTGCCAGGGGGCTTAGTGGCTACACCTTC. Translation gives CASSKPARGLSGYTF. The rearrangement uses TRBV6-1 and TRBJ1-2; 8 positions match TRBD1. The CDR3 has 15 amino acids. V lost 5 bases to trimming and J lost 7 bases; unmatched junction nucleotides: 12. Germline CDR1 MNHNS, CDR2 SASEGT.

This chain connects TRBV7-6 to TRBJ2-5; 10 nucleotides match TRBD2. The CDR3 length is 15 residues. The trim removed 6 bases at V and 3 bases at J, leaving 7 bases unmatched. Germline V gives CDR1 SGHVS, CDR2 FNYEAQ. The CDR3 nucleotides read TGTGCCAGCAGTCAGGGAGCGGGAGGGGAAGAGACCCAGTACTTC. It codes for CASSQGAGGEETQYF.

The genes are TRBV5-6 and TRBJ2-5, with 7 bases that match TRBD1. Germline values: CDR1 SGHDT, CDR2 YYEEEE. V dropped 3 bases and J dropped 1; count of bases not matched to a gene: 3. This CDR3 comprises 14 residues. In DNA, the CDR3 is TGTGCCAGCAGCTGGAGGACAGGCCAAGAGACCCAGTACTTC. The encoded protein is CASSWRTGQETQYF.

The V and J genes are TRBV5-1 and TRBJ2-1, with 7 bases aligning to TRBD2. V lost 1 base, J lost 3 bases, and 4 bases stayed unmatched. This CDR3 has 15 amino acids. CDR1 SGHRS and CDR2 YFSETQ come from the germline V gene. The CDR3 DNA follows: TGCGCCAGCAGCTTGAGTCTAGCGGACTACAATGAGCAGTTCTTC. Protein: CASSLSLADYNEQFF.

The V call is TRBV27, the J call TRBJ2-7; 8 bases agree with TRBD1. CDR3 size: 15 residues. V was pared by 5 bases and J by 6 bases, with 12 bases of the junction left unmatched. CDR1 is MNHEY and CDR2 is SMNVEV in the germline V gene (reference sequence). CDR3 protein: CASSLTPDRAFEQYF. In nucleotides, the CDR3 is TGTGCCAGCAGTCTGACCCCGGACAGGGCCTTCGAGCAGTACTTC.

The J gene is TRBJ1-3, the V gene TRBV28, with unresolved D. Germline V gene sequence: CDR1 MDHEN, CDR2 SYDVKM. Trimming pared 2 bases from V and 11 bases from J, leaving 10 bases between. This CDR3 is built from 12 residues. The CDR3 region is CASSLQQSAIYF. The CDR3 DNA is TGTGCCAGCAGTTTACAACAGTCTGCCATATATTTT.

J is TRBJ2-7 and V is TRBV2, with D possibly TRBD2 on 6 matching bases. CDR3 length: 14 amino acids. V lost 2 bases and J lost 5, with 13 bases in between. CDR1 and CDR2 (germline): SNHLY, FYNNEI. CDR3 region: CASSERLALNEQYF. In DNA form, the CDR3 reads TGTGCCAGCAGTGAACGGCTAGCGCTAAACGAGCAGTACTTC.

This rearrangement joins TRBV29-1 to TRBJ2-1, with D tentatively TRBD2 (6 bases). CDR1 and CDR2 (germline): SQVTM, ANQGSEA. The CDR3 extends over 15 amino acids. Trimming pared 4 bases from V and 4 bases from J, leaving 17 bases between. This CDR3 reads CSVVGSGVGYNEQFF. The CDR3 region has the DNA TGCAGCGTTGTTGGGTCGGGGGTCGGGTACAATGAGCAGTTCTTC.

V usage is TRBV30 and J usage is TRBJ2-7, with 9 bases fitting TRBD2. The CDR3 spans 14 residues. Germline V gives CDR1 GTSNPN, CDR2 SVGIG (reference sequence). CDR3 region: CASFTRGGAYEQYF. CDR3 bases: TGTGCTTCCTTTACGCGGGGGGGAGCCTACGAGCAGTACTTC.

The CDR3 region is CASSPTDRGYGYTF. The CDR3 DNA reads TGTGCCAGCAGCCCTACGGACAGGGGCTATGGCTACACCTTC. The V and J genes are TRBV4-2 and TRBJ1-2; 9 bases are shared with TRBD1. The CDR3 runs to 14 residues. V lost 4 bases, J lost 4 bases, and 4 bases stayed unmatched. Germline V CDR1 and CDR2: LGHNA, YNFKEQ.

This sequence joins TRBV6-6 and TRBJ2-5; D not certain. The germline V gene has CDR1 MNHNY and CDR2 SVGAGI (reference sequence). Trimming cost V 8 bases and J 1 base, with 14 bases left between them. This CDR3 is 14 amino acids long. CDR3 amino acids: CASGSRSFQETQYF. Written as DNA, the CDR3 is TGTGCCAGCGGGTCTAGGTCCTTCCAAGAGACCCAGTACTTC.

The chain is built from TRBV11-2 and TRBJ2-7, with 13 bases aligning to TRBD2. The CDR3 is 15 amino acids. After removal of 5 bases from V and 6 bases from J, the junction contained 7 bases not matched to a gene. The germline V gene has CDR1 SGHAT and CDR2 FQNNGV. The CDR3 sequence: CASSVGTSGNPEQYF. Written as DNA, the CDR3 is TGTGCCAGCAGCGTCGGGACTAGCGGGAACCCCGAGCAGTACTTC.

The chain combines TRBV5-1 with TRBJ2-3; maybe TRBD2 (5 bases). The germline V gene encodes CDR1 SGHRS and CDR2 YFSETQ. This CDR3 contains 15 residues. Trimming took off 4 bases at V and 0 bases at J, with 12 bases between the two ends. CDR3: CASSGAGGSTDTQYF. The CDR3 region has the DNA TGCGCCAGCAGCGGCGCGGGCGGCAGCACAGATACGCAGTATTTT. Complete variable domain (other parts from reference TRBV5-1 and TRBJ2-3): KAGVTQTPRYLIKTRGQQVTLSCSPISGHRSVSWYQQTPGQGLQFLFEYFSETQRNKGNFPGRFSGRQFSNSRSEMNVSTLELGDSALYLCASSGAGGSTDTQYFGPGTRLTVL.

Only one count was recorded for this clone. The rearrangement joins TRBV25-1 to TRBJ1-2; 7 bases map to TRBD1. Trimming removed 0 bases from V and 6 bases from J; junction bases left unmatched: 16. Germline V gives CDR1 MGHDK, CDR2 SYGVNS. The CDR3 spans 18 residues. In DNA form, the CDR3 reads TGTGCCAGCAGTGAATACGGCCCCGGAGACAGGGCCCCACATGGCTACACCTTC. Translated: CASSEYGPGDRAPHGYTF.

The V call is TRBV25-1, the J call TRBJ1-4; D possibly corresponds to TRBD1 (6 bases). CDR1 and CDR2 from the germline V gene are MGHDK and SYGVNS. The CDR3 loop spans 13 amino acids. Trimming removed 2 bases at V and 7 bases at J, with 8 bases between. CDR3 region: CASSEATGEKLFF. The CDR3 DNA follows: TGTGCCAGCAGTGAAGCGACAGGTGAAAAACTGTTTTTT.

The V gene is TRBV5-1, the J gene TRBJ1-4; a weak D match, TRBD1 (6 bases). CDR1 is SGHRS and CDR2 is YFSETQ in the germline V gene. CDR3 size: 13 residues. The V end lost 7 bases, the J end lost 5 bases, and 12 bases lay between the germline ends. The CDR3 region has the DNA TGCGCCAGCTCAACAGGGTTAAATGAAAAACTGTTTTTT. Its protein is CASSTGLNEKLFF.

The chain uses TRBV5-1 and TRBJ1-4; 7 bases align to TRBD1. CDR1 and CDR2 from the germline V gene are SGHRS and YFSETQ. The CDR3 sequence is 16 residues long. The V segment lost 4 bases and the J segment 8 bases; nucleotides outside the gene matches: 14. CDR3 nucleotides: TGCGCCAGCAGCGGGCGGGGACAGCCCTCGCAAGAAAAACTGTTTTTT. Amino acids: CASSGRGQPSQEKLFF. Together with reference TRBV5-1 and TRBJ1-4, the CDR3 gives the full variable domain: KAGVTQTPRYLIKTRGQQVTLSCSPISGHRSVSWYQQTPGQGLQFLFEYFSETQRNKGNFPGRFSGRQFSNSRSEMNVSTLELGDSALYLCASSGRGQPSQEKLFFGSGTQLSVL.

The chain recombines TRBV10-2 with TRBJ2-7; possible D gene TRBD1, 5 bases. Germline CDR1 is WSHSY and CDR2 is SAAADI. Trimming took 4 bases from V and 0 from J, leaving 10 bases between them. There are 14 residues in the CDR3. Here the CDR3 reads CASSGQLSSYEQYF. In nucleotides, the CDR3 is TGCGCCAGCAGTGGACAGCTGAGCTCCTACGAGCAGTACTTC.

V is TRBV29-1 and J is TRBJ2-2; TRBD1 matches 7 bases. Trimming at V came to 7 bases and at J to 4 bases, leaving 9 bases not matched to a gene. Germline V gives CDR1 SQVTM, CDR2 ANQGSEA. The CDR3 totals 14 residues. The CDR3 loop is CSGGFPGGTGELFF. CDR3 bases: TGCAGCGGGGGATTCCCAGGGGGCACCGGGGAGCTGTTTTTT.

The chain has TRBV19 and TRBJ1-2, with 8 bases that match TRBD1. The CDR3 covers 17 residues. The junction had 11 bases not matched to a gene; V was cut back by 4 bases and J by 1 base. CDR1 and CDR2 from the germline V gene are LNHDA and SQIVND (reference sequence). This chain's CDR3 is CASSTRRTGTFNYGYTF. The CDR3 DNA reads as TGTGCCAGTAGTACTCGTAGGACAGGGACCTTTAACTATGGCTACACCTTC.

The rearrangement uses TRBV7-8 and TRBJ1-1; 8 nucleotides agree with TRBD1. The trim removed 7 bases at V and 4 bases at J, leaving 5 bases unmatched. The CDR3 totals 13 residues. Germline CDR1 is SGHVS and CDR2 is FQNEAQ. CDR3 sequence: CASTNRGSTEAFF. The CDR3 coding sequence is TGTGCCAGCACCAACAGGGGGAGCACTGAAGCTTTCTTT.

This clone has just a few counts. The J gene is TRBJ1-2, the V gene TRBV5-1, with a weak D call TRBD1 (6 bases). V lost 0 bases to trimming and J lost 9 bases, with 27 bases between them. There are 18 residues in the CDR3. Germline V gene sequence: CDR1 SGHRS, CDR2 YFSETQ. The CDR3 DNA follows: TGCGCCAGCAGCTTGGTCCATGGACAGAGTCCATCTGAAGAGAGCTACACCTTC. Its protein product is CASSLVHGQSPSEESYTF.

The chain links TRBV5-4 to TRBJ1-2; D possibly corresponds to TRBD1 (5 bases). Germline V gene lookup returns CDR1 SGHNT and CDR2 YYREEE (reference sequence). The CDR3 is made up of 16 amino acids. V was clipped by 0 bases and J by 0 bases, with 12 bases between them. The CDR3 bases are TGTGCCAGCAGCTTGGATAAGGGGCCAGCTAACTATGGCTACACCTTC. As protein: CASSLDKGPANYGYTF. Full variable domain (rest looked up from reference TRBV5-4 and TRBJ1-2): ETGVTQSPTHLIKTRGQQVTLRCSSQSGHNTVSWYQQALGQGPQFIFQYYREEENGRGNFPPRFSGLQFPNYSSELNVNALELDDSALYLCASSLDKGPANYGYTFGSGTRLTVV.

The chain combines TRBV19 with TRBJ2-1; 8 bases align to TRBD2. The CDR3 consists of 13 residues. Germline V lookup: CDR1 LNHDA, CDR2 SQIVND (reference sequence). Trimming removed 8 bases from V and 6 bases from J; junction bases left unmatched: 6. CDR3 nucleotides: TGTGCCAGTCGATGGACTAGCAGCAATGAGCAGTTCTTC. This encodes CASRWTSSNEQFF.

The chain employs TRBV5-1 and TRBJ2-2; TRBD1 is a possible D gene (5 bases). The CDR3 runs to 17 residues. Germline loops: CDR1 SGHRS, CDR2 YFSETQ. Trimming stripped 5 bases from V and 2 bases from J, with 19 bases between. This CDR3 is CASSPSLAGLNTGELFF. DNA for the CDR3: TGCGCCAGCAGTCCATCCCTGGCAGGGCTTAACACCGGGGAGCTGTTTTTT.

This chain joins TRBV4-1 and TRBJ2-3, with a tentative D call TRBD2 (5 bases). The germline CDR1 and CDR2 sequences are MGHRA and YSYEKL. The CDR3 is 20 amino acids. The ends were cut back, 2 bases at V and 0 bases at J, with 24 bases in the middle. The CDR3 bases are TGCGCCAGCAGCCAAAGCCTCCTAGGACTTGAGATTGCTAGCACAGATACGCAGTATTTT. It translates to CASSQSLLGLEIASTDTQYF.